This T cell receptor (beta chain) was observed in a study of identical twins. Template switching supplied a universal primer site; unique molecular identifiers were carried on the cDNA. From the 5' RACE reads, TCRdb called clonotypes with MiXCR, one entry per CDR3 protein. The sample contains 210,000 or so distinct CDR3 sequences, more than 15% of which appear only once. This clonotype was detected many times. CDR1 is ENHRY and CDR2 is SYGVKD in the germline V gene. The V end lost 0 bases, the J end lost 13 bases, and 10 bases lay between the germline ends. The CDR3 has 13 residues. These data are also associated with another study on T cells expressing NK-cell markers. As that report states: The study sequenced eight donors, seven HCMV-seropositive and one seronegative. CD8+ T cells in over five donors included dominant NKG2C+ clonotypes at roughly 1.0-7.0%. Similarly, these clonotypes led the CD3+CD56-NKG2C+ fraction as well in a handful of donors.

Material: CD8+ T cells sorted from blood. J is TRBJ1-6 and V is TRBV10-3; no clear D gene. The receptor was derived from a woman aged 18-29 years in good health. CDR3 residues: CAISESKTEPLHF. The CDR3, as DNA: TGTGCCATCAGTGAGTCAAAGACGGAGCCCCTCCACTTT.